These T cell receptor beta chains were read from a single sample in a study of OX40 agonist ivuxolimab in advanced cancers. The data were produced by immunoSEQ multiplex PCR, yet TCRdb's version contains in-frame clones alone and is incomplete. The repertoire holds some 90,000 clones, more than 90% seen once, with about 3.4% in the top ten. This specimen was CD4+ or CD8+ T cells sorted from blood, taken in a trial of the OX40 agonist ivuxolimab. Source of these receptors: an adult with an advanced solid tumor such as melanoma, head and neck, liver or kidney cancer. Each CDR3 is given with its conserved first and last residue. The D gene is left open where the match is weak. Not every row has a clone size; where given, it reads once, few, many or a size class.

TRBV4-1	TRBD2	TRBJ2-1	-	CASSQDSSGRIDNEQFF	TGCGCCAGCAGCCAAGATTCTAGCGGGAGGATTGACAATGAGCAGTTCTTC
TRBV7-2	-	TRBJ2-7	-	CASSSTGNPFYEQYF	TGTGCCAGCAGCTCCACAGGGAACCCTTTCTACGAGCAGTACTTC
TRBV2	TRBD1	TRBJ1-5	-	CASSWDRDNQPQHF	TGTGCCAGCAGCTGGGACAGGGACAATCAGCCCCAGCATTTT
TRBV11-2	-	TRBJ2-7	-	CASSLVYGSYEQYF	TGTGCCAGCAGCTTAGTGTACGGATCCTACGAGCAGTACTTC
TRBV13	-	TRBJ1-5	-	CASSLGFNEYSNQPQHF	TGTGCCAGCAGCTTAGGCTTCAACGAGTATAGCAATCAGCCCCAGCATTTT
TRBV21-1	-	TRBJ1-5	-	CASSKGRRCDRQPQHF	TGTGCCAGCAGCAAAGGACGCAGGTGCGATCGTCAGCCCCAGCATTTT
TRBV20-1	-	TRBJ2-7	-	CSARGSYEQYF	TGCAGTGCTAGAGGCTCCTACGAGCAGTACTTC
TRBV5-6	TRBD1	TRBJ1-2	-	CASIDRVQVRDGYTF	TGTGCCAGCATTGACAGGGTGCAGGTCAGAGATGGCTACACCTTC
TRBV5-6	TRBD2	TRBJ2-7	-	CASSLRSGGADEQYF	TGTGCCAGCAGCTTACGTAGCGGGGGGGCGGATGAGCAGTACTTC
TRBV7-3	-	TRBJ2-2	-	CALSTRQGGGELFF	TGTGCCTTGTCTACGCGGCAGGGCGGCGGGGAGCTGTTTTTT
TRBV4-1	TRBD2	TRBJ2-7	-	CASSQVPGGVYEQYF	TGCGCCAGCAGCCAAGTCCCGGGGGGGGTCTACGAGCAGTACTTC
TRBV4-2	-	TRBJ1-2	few	CASSQETGYTF	TGTGCCAGCAGCCAAGAAACTGGCTACACCTTC
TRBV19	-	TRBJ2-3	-	CASSIGGTGRRDTQYF	TGTGCCAGTAGTATAGGGGGGACGGGGCGCAGAGATACGCAGTATTTT
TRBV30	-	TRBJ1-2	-	CAWSLTGTHGYTF	TGTGCCTGGAGCTTAACCGGGACACATGGCTACACCTTC
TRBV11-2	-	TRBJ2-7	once	CASSFGGTYEQYF	TGTGCCAGCAGCTTTGGAGGGACCTACGAGCAGTACTTC
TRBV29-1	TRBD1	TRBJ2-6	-	CSVAGTGGISSGANVLTF	TGCAGCGTTGCGGGGACAGGGGGCATCAGCTCTGGGGCCAACGTCCTGACTTTC
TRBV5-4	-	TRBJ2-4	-	CASSLGWTESIQYF	TGTGCCAGCAGCTTGGGGTGGACAGAGAGCATTCAGTACTTC